This TCR beta chain was captured by sequencing in a study of OX40 agonist ivuxolimab in advanced cancers. About the research overall: A history of anti-PD-1, anti-PD-L1 or anti-CTLA-4 therapy was acceptable, and about 37% had some. Study conclusions and caveats: The CD4+ and CD8+ T cells in the blood had expanded clonally by week 6 at 0.1 to 3.0 mg/kg. Expanded peripheral T-cell antigen specificity went undetermined.

Trimming removed 8 bases at V and 0 bases at J, with 14 bases between. CDR3 size: 15 residues. The V gene's germline CDR1 is LNHDA and CDR2 SQIVND (reference sequence). Clones were read by immunoSEQ multiplex PCR, and TCRdb kept only the in-frame ones, dropping some. The sample has 30,000 to 35,000 clones, over 80% seen once; the top ten hold 1.8%. Comments on this clone: Antigen specificity is unknown.

This chain connects TRBV19 to TRBJ1-3; tentatively, D is TRBD1 (5 bases). The specimen was CD4+ or CD8+ T cells sorted from blood, collected in a trial of the OX40 agonist ivuxolimab. This clonotype originated in an adult with an advanced solid tumor such as melanoma, head and neck, liver or kidney cancer. For the CDR3, the DNA is TGTGCCAGTGGGGCCGTTAACCTCTCTGGAAACACCATATATTTT. It specifies CASGAVNLSGNTIYF.